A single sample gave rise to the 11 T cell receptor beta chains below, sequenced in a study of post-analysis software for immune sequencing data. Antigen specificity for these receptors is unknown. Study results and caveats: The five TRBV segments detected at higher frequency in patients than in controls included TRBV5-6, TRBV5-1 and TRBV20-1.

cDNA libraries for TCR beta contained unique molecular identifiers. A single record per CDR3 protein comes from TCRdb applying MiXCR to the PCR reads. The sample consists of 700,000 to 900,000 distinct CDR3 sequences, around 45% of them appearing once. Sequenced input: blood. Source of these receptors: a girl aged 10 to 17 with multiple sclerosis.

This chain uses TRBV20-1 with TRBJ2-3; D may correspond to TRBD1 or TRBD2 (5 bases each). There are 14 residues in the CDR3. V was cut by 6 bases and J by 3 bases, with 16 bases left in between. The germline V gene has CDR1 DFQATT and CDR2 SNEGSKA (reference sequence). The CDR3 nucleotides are TGCAGTGCGAACCGGGACGCGGTAACAGATACGCAGTATTTT. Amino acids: CSANRDAVTDTQYF.

CDR3 nucleotides: TGTGCCAGTAGTATCCGGACAGGGGGACAAGAGACCCAGTACTTC. It encodes CASSIRTGGQETQYF. The genes are TRBV19 and TRBJ2-5; 10 nucleotides agree with TRBD1. Germline trimming cut 3 bases from V and 2 bases from J; bases unmatched to any gene: 3. Germline CDR1 LNHDA, CDR2 SQIVND (reference sequence). The CDR3 consists of 15 residues.

CDR3 protein: CASSYSMAGGDGSYEQYF. The CDR3 bases are TGTGCCAGCAGTTACTCGATGGCGGGGGGTGACGGTTCCTACGAGCAGTACTTC. The chain uses TRBV6-5 and TRBJ2-5; 8 bases are a match to TRBD2. The J call is in doubt because the DNA end fits TRBJ2-7 better. This CDR3 is built from 18 residues. In germline, CDR1 is MNHEY, CDR2 SVGAGI.

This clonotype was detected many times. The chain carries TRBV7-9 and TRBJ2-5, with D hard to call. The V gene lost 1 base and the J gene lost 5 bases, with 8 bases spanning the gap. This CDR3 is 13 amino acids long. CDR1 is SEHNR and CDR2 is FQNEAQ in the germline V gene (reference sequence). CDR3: CASSLGLLETQYF. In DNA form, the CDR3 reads TGTGCCAGCAGCTTAGGGTTATTGGAGACCCAGTACTTC.

Here the CDR3 DNA reads TGTGCCAGCAGTTCGACGCCTGGACAGGGAAACGAAAAACTGTTTTTT. Translated: CASSSTPGQGNEKLFF. The chain uses TRBV6-6 and TRBJ1-4; 8 bases align to TRBD1. The CDR3 is made up of 16 amino acids. J gave up 8 bases and V 4 bases, and 12 bases lay outside the gene matches. Germline CDR1 MNHNY, CDR2 SVGAGI (reference sequence).

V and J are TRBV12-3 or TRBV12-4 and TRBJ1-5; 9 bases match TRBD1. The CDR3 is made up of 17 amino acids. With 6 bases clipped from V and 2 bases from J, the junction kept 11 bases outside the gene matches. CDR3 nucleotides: TGTGCCAGCAGCCAAGGACAGGGGTTGGAGGGCAATCAGCCCCAGCATTTT. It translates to CASSQGQGLEGNQPQHF.

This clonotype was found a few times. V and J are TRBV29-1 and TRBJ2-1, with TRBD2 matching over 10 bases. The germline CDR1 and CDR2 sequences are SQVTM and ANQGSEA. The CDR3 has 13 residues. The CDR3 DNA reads TGCAGTGGACGGCTAGCGGGAGTCCATGAGCAGTTCTTC. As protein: CSGRLAGVHEQFF.

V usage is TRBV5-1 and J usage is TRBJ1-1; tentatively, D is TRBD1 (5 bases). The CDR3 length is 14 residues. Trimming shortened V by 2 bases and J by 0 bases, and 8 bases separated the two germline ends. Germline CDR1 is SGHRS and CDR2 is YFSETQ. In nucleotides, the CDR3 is TGCGCCAGCAGCTTAGGGGTCTTGAACACTGAAGCTTTCTTT. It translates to CASSLGVLNTEAFF.

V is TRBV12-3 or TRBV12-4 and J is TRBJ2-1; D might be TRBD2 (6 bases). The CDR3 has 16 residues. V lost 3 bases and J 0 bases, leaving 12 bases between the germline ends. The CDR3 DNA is TGTGCCAGCAGTTTTGGGACTGGGGGCTCCTACAATGAGCAGTTCTTC. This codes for CASSFGTGGSYNEQFF.

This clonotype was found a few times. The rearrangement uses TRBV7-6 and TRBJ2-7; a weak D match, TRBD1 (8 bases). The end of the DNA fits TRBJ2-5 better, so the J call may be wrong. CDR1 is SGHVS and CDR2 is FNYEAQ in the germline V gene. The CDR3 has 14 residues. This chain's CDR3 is CASSSQGGGETQYF. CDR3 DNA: TGTGCCAGCAGCTCACAGGGGGGAGGGGAGACCCAGTACTTC.

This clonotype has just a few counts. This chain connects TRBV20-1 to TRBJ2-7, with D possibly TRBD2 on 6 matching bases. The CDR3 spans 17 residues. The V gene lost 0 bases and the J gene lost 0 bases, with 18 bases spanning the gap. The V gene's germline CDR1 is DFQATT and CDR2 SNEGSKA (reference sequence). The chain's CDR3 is CSARDQGLGLSSYEQYF. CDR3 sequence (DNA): TGCAGTGCTAGAGATCAAGGACTCGGACTATCCTCCTACGAGCAGTACTTC.